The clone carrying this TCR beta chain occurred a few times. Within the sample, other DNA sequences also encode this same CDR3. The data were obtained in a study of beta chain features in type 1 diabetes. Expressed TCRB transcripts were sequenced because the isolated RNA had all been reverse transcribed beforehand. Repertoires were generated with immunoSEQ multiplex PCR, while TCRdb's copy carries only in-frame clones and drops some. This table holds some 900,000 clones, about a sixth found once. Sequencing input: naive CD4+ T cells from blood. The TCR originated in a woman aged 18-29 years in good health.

The CDR3 region is CASSLLADTQYF. CDR3 nucleotide sequence: TGTGCCAGCAGTTTGCTCGCAGATACGCAGTATTTT. The chain links TRBV28 to TRBJ2-3, with D unresolved. This CDR3 spans 12 amino acids. V was shortened by 3 bases and J by 4 bases, with 5 bases between the two germline ends. The germline gives CDR1 MDHEN, CDR2 SYDVKM.